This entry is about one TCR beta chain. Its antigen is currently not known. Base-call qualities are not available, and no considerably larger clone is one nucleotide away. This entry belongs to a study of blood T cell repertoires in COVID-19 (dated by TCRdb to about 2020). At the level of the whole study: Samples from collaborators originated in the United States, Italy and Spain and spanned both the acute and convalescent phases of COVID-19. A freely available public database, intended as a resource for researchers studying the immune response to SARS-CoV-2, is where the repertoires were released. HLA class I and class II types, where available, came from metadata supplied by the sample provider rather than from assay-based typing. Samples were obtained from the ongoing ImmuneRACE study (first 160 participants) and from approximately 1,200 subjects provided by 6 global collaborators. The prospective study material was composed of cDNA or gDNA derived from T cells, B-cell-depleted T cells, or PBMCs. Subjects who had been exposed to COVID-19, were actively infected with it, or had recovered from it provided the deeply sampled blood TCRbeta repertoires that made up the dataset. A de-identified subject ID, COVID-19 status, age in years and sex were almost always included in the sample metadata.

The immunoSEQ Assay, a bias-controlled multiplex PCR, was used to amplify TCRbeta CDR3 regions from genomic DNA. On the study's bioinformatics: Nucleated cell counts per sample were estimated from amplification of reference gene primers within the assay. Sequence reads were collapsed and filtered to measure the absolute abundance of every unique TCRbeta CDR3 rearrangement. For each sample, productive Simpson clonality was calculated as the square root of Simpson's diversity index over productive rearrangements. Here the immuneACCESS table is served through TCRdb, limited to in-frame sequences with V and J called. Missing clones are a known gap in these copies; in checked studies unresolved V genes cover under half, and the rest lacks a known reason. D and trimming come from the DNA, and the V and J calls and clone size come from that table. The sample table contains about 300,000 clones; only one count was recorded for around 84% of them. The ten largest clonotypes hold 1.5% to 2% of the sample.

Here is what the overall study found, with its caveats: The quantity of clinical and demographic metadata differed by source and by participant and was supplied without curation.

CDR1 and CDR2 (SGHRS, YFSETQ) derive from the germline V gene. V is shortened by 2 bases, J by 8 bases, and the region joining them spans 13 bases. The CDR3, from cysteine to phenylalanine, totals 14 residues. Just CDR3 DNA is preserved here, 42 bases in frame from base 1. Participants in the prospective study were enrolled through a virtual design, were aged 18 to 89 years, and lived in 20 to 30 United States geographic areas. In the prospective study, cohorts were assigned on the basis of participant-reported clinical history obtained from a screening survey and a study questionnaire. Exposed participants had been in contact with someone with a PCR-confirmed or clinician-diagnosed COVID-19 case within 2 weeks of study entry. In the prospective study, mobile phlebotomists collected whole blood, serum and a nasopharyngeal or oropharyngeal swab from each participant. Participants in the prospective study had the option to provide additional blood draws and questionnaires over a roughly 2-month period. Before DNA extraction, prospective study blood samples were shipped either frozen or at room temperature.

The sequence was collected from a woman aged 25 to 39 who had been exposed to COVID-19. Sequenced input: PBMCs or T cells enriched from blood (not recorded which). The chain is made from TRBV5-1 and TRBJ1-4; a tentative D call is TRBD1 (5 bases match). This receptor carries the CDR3 CASSFTGAREKLFF. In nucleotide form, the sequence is TGCGCCAGCAGCTTTACTGGGGCGAGAGAAAAACTGTTTTTT.